This TCR beta chain was profiled in a study of Ad26.COV2.S vaccination and SARS-CoV-2 variants. Treatment described: roughly 18 received Ad26.COV2.S at low or high dose, single or two shots; about 5 received placebo; per-sample allocation not given. It was on day 63 after the first vaccine or placebo injection that samples were taken. Donor was an adult aged 18-55 years in Boston. TCRdb's copy holds only in-frame clones and misses some; the assay was immunoSEQ multiplex PCR. The sample records some 520,000 clones, about 83% being singletons. The V segment lost 4 bases and the J segment 6 bases; nucleotides outside the gene matches: 7. The CDR3 is 14 amino acids. Germline assignment: CDR1 SGHTA and CDR2 FQGNSA.

Specimen: peripheral blood, collected in a trial of Ad26.COV2.S vaccine versus placebo. The V gene is TRBV7-2, the J gene TRBJ1-1; TRBD1 matches 8 bases. The clonotype originates from a person aged 18-60 years who received the Ad26.COV2.S COVID-19 vaccine or a placebo. For the CDR3, the DNA is TGTGCCAGCAGCTCTTCGGACAGGGCTGCTGAAGCTTTCTTT. This encodes CASSSSDRAAEAFF.